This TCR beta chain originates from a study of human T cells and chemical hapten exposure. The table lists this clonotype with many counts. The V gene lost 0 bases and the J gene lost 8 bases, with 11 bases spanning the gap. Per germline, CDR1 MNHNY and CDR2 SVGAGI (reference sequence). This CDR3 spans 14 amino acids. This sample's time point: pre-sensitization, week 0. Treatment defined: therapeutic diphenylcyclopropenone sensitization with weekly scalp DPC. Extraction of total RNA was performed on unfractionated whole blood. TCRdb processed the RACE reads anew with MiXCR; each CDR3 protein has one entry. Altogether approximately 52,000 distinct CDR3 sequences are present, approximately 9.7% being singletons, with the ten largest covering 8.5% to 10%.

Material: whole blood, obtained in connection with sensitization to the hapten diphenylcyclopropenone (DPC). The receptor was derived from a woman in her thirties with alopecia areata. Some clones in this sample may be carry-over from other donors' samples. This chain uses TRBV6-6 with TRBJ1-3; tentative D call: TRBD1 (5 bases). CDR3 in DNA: TGTGCCAGCAGTTACTCTCCAGGGTTGGACACCATATATTTT. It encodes CASSYSPGLDTIYF.